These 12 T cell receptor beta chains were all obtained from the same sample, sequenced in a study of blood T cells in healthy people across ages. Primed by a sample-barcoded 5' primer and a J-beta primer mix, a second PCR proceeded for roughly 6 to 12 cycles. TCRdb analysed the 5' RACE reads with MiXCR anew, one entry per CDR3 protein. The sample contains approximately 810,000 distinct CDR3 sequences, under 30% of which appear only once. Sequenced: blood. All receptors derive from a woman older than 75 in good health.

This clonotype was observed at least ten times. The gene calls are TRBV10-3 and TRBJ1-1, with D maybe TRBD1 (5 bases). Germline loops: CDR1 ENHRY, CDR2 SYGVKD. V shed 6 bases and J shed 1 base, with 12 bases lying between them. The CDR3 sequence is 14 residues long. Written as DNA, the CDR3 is TGTGCCATCAGCGAATCAGGGACGAACACTGAAGCTTTCTTT. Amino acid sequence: CAISESGTNTEAFF.

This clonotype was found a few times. CDR3 nucleotide sequence: TGTGCCAGCAGTAGGTCTCGTCAAGAGACCCAGTACTTC. The encoded protein is CASSRSRQETQYF. The rearrangement links TRBV2 to TRBJ2-5, with no clear D. The V and J ends lost 5 bases and 2 bases respectively, with 9 bases between them. This CDR3 contains 13 residues. CDR1 and CDR2 (germline): SNHLY, FYNNEI.

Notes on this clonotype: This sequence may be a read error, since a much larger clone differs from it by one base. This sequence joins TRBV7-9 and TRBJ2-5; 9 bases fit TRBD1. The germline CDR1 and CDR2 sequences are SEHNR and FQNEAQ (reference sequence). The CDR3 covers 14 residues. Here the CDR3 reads CATHTGGVGKTPYF. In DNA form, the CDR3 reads TGTGCCACCCATACAGGGGGCGTTGGGAAGACCCCGTACTTC.

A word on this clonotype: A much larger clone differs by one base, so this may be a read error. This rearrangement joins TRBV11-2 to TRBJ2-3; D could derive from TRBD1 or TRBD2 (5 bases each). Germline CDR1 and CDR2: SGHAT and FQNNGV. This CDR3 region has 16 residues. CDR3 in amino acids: CASSLNPGASTGTQYF. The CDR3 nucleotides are TGTGCCAGCAGCTTAAATCCCGGGGCCAGCACAGGTACGCAGTATTTT. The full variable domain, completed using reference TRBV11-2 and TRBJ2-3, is EAGVAQSPRYKIIEKRQSVAFWCNPISGHATLYWYQQILGQGPKLLIQFQNNGVVDDSQLPKDRFSAERLKGVDSTLKIQPAKLEDSAVYLCASSLNPGASTGTQYFGPGTRLTVL.

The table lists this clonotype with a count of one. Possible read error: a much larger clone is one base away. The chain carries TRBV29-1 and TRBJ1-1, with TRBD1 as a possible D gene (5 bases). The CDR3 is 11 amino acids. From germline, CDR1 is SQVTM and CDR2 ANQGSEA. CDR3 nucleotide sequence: TGCGGCGTGGGGGGGAACACTGAAGCTTTCTTT. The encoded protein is CGVGGNTEAFF.

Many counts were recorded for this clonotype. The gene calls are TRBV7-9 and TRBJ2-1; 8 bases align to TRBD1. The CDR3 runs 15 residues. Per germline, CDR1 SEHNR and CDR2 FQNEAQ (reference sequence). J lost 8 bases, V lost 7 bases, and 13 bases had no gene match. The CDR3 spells CASTLQGDVGDEQFF. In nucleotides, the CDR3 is TGTGCCAGCACATTACAGGGGGATGTGGGAGATGAGCAGTTCTTC.

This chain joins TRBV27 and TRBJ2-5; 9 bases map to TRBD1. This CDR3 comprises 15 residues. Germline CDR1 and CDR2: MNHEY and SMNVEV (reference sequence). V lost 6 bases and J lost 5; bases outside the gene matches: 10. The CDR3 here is CASSSFGTGRETQYF. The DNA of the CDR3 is TGTGCCAGCAGCTCATTCGGGACAGGGAGGGAGACCCAGTACTTC.

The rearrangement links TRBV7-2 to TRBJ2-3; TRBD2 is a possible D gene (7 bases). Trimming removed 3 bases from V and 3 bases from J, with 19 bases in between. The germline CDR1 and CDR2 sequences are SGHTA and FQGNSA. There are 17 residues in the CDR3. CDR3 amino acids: CASSFPRGGGKTDTQYF. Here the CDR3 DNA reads TGTGCCAGCAGCTTTCCCCGAGGGGGGGGGAAAACAGATACGCAGTATTTT.

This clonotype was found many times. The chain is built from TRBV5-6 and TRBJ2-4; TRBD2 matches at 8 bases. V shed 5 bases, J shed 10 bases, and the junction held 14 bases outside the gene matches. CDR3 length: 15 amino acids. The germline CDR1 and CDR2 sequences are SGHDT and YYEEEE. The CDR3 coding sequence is TGTGCCAGCAGGATTCGGGGGGGGGGCCAAGTTATTCAGTACTTC. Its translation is CASRIRGGGQVIQYF.

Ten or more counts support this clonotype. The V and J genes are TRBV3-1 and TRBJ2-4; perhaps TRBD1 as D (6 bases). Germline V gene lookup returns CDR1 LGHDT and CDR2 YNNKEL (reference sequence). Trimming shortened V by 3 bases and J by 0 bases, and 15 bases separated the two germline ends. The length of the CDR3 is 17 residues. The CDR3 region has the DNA TGTGCCAGCAGCCAGCATGGACAGTTGCTAGCCAAAAACATTCAGTACTTC. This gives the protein CASSQHGQLLAKNIQYF.

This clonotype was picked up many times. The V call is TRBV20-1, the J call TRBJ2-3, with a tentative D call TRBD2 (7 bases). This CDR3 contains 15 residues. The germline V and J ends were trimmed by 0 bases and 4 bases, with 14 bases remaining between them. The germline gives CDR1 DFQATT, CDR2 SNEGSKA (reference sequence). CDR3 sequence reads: CSARDRTGGPDTQYF. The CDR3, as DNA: TGCAGTGCTAGAGATCGGACGGGGGGCCCAGATACGCAGTATTTT.

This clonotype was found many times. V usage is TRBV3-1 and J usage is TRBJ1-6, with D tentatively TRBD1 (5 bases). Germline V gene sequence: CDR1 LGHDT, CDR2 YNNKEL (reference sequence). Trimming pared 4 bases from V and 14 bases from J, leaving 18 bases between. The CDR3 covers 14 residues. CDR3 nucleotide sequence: TGTGCCAGCAGCCGCCGGGACGGCAGGACGGCCCTCCACTTT. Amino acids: CASSRRDGRTALHF.